One T cell receptor (beta chain) is described in this entry. This specimen comes from a study of blood T cells in healthy people across ages. Germline assignment: CDR1 MGHRA and CDR2 YSYEKL. The CDR3 length is 14 residues. Trimming took 3 bases from V and 4 from J, leaving 13 bases between them. A J-beta primer mix and a sample-barcoded 5' primer were used in a second PCR of about 6 to 12 cycles. The authors tagged each cDNA molecule using a template-switch adaptor with 12 random nucleotides. TCRdb re-derived calls from the 5' RACE reads in MiXCR, one entry per CDR3 protein. The data hold some 800,000 distinct CDR3 sequences, with approximately 25% observed a single time. Investigators took approximately 10 milliliters of peripheral blood from every donor. The data were also submitted as part of a second study, on T cells of mothers and their children. From that study: Mothers and children who were related shared slightly more overlap than unrelated pairs, but not significantly more.

The gene calls are TRBV4-1 and TRBJ2-7; D is unclear. The sequenced sample consisted of blood. The TCR comes from a boy under 18 in good health. CDR3 residues: CASSHLGGTYEQYF. DNA for the CDR3: TGCGCCAGCAGCCACCTCGGTGGAACATACGAGCAGTACTTC.